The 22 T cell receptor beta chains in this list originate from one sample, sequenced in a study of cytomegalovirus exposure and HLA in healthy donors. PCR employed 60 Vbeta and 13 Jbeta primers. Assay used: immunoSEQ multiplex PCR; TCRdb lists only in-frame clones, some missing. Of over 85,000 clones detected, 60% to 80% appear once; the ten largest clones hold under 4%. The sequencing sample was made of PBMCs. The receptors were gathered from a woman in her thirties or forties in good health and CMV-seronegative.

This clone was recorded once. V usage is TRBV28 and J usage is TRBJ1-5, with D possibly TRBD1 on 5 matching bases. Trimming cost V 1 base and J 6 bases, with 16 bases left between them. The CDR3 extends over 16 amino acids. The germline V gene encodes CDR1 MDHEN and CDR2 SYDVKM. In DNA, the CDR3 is TGTGCCAGCAGTTTATTCAGGATAGGGGCGAGTCAGCCCCAGCATTTT. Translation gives CASSLFRIGASQPQHF. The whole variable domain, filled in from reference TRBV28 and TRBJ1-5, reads DVKVTQSSRYLVKRTGEKVFLECVQDMDHENMFWYRQDPGLGLRLIYFSYDVKMKEKGDIPEGYSVSREKKERFSLILESASTNQTSMYLCASSLFRIGASQPQHFGDGTRLSIL.

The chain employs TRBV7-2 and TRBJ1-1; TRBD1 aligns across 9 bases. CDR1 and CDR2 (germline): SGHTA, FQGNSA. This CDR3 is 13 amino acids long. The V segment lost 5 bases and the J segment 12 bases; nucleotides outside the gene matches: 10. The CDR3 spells CASSRRTGVYPFF. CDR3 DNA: TGTGCCAGCAGCAGGAGGACAGGGGTTTACCCTTTCTTT.

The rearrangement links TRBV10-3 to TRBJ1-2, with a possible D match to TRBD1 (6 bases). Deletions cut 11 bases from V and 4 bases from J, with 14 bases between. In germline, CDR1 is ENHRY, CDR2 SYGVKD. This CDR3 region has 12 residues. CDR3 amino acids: CAVQGTAYGYTF. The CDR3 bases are TGTGCCGTGCAGGGGACGGCCTATGGCTACACCTTC.

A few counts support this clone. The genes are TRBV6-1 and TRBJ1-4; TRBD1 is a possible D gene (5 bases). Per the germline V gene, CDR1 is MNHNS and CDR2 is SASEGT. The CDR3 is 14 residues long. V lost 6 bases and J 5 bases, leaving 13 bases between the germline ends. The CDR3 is CASRNFGGNEKLFF. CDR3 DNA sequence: TGTGCCAGCAGAAACTTCGGGGGAAATGAAAAACTGTTTTTT.

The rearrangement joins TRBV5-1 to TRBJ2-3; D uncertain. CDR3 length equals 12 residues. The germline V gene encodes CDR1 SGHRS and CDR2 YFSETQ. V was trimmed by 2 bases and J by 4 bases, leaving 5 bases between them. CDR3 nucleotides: TGCGCCAGCAGCTTCCAGGCAGATACGCAGTATTTT. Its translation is CASSFQADTQYF.

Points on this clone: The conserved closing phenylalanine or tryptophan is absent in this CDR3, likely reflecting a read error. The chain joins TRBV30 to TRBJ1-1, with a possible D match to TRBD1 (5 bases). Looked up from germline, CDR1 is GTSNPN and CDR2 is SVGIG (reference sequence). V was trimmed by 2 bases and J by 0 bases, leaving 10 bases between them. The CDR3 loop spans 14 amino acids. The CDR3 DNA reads TGTGCCTGGAGTCCGGGGGTAATGAACACTGAAGCTTTCCTT. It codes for CAWSPGVMNTEAFL.

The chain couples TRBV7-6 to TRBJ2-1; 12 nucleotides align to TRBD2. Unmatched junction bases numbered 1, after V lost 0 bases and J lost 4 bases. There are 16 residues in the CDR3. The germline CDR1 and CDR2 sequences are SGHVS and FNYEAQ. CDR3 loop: CASSLATSGGYNEQFF. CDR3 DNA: TGTGCCAGCAGCTTAGCCACTAGCGGGGGGTACAATGAGCAGTTCTTC.

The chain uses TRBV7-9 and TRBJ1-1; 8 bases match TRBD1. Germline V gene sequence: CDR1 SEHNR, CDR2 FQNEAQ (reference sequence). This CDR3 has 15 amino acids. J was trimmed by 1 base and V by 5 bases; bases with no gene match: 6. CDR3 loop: CASSIGTGTNTEAFF. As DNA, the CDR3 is TGTGCCAGCAGCATAGGGACAGGCACGAACACTGAAGCTTTCTTT.

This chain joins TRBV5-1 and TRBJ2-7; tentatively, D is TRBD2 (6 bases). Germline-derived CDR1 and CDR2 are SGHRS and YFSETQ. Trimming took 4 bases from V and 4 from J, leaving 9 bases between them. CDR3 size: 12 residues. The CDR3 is CASSPAGYEQYF. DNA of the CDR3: TGCGCCAGCAGCCCGGCGGGGTACGAGCAGTACTTC.

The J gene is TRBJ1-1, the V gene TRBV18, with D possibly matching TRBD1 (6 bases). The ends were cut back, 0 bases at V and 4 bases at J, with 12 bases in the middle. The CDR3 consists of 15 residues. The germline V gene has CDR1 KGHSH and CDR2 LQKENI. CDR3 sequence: CASSPPRGYGTEAFF. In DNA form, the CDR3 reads TGTGCCAGCTCACCACCCAGGGGATATGGCACTGAAGCTTTCTTT.

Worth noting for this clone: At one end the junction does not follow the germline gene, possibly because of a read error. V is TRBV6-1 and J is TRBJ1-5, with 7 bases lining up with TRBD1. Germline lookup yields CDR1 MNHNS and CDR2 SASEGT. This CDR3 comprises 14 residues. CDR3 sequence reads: CASTTGPNNQPQNF. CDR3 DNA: TGTGCCAGTACGACAGGGCCCAATAATCAGCCCCAGAATTTT.

CDR3 DNA: TGTGCCAGCAGTACCGAGCCGGGGGGCAGCCAGCCCCAGCATTTT. Encoded protein: CASSTEPGGSQPQHF. The chain uses TRBV5-4 and TRBJ1-5; perhaps TRBD1 as D (6 bases). The CDR3 extends over 15 amino acids. Germline V gene sequence: CDR1 SGHNT, CDR2 YYREEE (reference sequence). V dropped 5 bases and J dropped 7 bases, with 19 bases sitting between them. Full variable domain (missing parts from reference TRBV5-4 and TRBJ1-5): ETGVTQSPTHLIKTRGQQVTLRCSSQSGHNTVSWYQQALGQGPQFIFQYYREEENGRGNFPPRFSGLQFPNYSSELNVNALELDDSALYLCASSTEPGGSQPQHFGDGTRLSIL.

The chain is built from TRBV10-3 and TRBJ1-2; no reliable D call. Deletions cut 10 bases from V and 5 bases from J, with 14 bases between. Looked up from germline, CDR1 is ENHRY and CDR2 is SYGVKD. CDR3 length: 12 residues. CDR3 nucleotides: TGTGCCACCTGGCTAGGCCAGTATGGCTACACCTTC. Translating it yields CATWLGQYGYTF.

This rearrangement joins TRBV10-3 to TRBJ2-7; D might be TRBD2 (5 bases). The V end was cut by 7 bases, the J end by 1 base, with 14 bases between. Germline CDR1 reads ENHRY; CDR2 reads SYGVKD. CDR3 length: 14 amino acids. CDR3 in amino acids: CAIKGHGESYEQYF. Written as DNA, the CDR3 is TGTGCCATCAAAGGGCACGGGGAATCCTACGAGCAGTACTTC.

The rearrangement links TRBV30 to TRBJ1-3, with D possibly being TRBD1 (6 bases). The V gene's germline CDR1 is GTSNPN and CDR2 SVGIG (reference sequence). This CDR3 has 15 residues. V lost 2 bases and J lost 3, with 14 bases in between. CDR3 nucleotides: TGTGCCTGGAGTCCCTGGGGGGGCGGTGGAAACACCATATATTTT. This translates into CAWSPWGGGGNTIYF. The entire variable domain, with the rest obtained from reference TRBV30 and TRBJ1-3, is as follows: SQTIHQWPATLVQPVGSPLSLECTVEGTSNPNLYWYRQAAGRGLQLLFYSVGIGQISSEVPQNLSASRPQDRQFILSSKKLLLSDSGFYLCAWSPWGGGGNTIYFGEGSWLTVV.

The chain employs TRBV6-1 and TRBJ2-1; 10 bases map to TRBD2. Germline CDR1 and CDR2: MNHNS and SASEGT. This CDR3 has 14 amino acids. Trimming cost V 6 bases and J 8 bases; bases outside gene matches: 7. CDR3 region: CASRTGTSVHEQFF. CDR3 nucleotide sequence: TGTGCCAGCAGGACCGGGACTAGCGTCCATGAGCAGTTCTTC.

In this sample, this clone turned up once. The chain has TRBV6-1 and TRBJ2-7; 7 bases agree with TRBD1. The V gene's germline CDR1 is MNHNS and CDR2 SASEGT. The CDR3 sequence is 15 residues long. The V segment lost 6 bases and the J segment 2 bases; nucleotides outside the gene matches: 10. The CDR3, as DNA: TGTGCCAGCAGCCAAGCCGGACAGGATGCCTACGAGCAGTACTTC. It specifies CASSQAGQDAYEQYF.

The CDR3 DNA sequence: TGTGCCAGTAGGGGGCTGAGTGGGACCCAGTACTTC. Translation: CASRGLSGTQYF. The chain employs TRBV19 and TRBJ2-5; the D gene is possibly TRBD1 (5 bases). CDR1 and CDR2 from the germline V gene are LNHDA and SQIVND (reference sequence). The germline V and J ends were trimmed by 6 bases and 7 bases, with 12 bases remaining between them. The CDR3 extends over 12 amino acids.

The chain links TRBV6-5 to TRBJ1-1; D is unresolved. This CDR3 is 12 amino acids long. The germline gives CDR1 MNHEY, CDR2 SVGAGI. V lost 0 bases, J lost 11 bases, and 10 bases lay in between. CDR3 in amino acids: CASSYSSGEAFF. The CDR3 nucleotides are TGTGCCAGCAGTTACTCGTCCGGGGAGGCTTTCTTT.

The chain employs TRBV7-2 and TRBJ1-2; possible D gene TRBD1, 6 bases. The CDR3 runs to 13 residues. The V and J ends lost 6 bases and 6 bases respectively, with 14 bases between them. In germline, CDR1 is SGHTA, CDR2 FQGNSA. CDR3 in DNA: TGTGCCAGCAGTTCTCAGGGGTTGCATGGCTACACCTTC. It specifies CASSSQGLHGYTF. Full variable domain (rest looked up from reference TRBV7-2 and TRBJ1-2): GAGVSQSPSNKVTEKGKDVELRCDPISGHTALYWYRQSLGQGLEFLIYFQGNSAPDKSGLPSDRFSAERTGGSVSTLTIQRTQQEDSAVYLCASSSQGLHGYTFGSGTRLTVV.

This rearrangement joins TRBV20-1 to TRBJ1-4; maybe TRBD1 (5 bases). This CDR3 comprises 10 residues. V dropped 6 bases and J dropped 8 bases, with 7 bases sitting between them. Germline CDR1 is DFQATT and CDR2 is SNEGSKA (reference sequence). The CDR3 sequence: CSARTEKLFF. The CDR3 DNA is TGCAGTGCCCGGACAGAAAAACTGTTTTTT.

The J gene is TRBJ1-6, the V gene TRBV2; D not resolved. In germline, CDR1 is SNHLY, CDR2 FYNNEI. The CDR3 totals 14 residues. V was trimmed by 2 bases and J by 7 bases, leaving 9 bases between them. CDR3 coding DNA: TGTGCCAGCAGTGAAAGTGGCTGGAATTCACCCCTCCACTTT. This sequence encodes CASSESGWNSPLHF.